The 30 T cell receptor beta chains presented below share a single source sample, sequenced in a study of radiation and T cells in renal cell carcinoma (dated by TCRdb to the early 2020s). Receptor amplification or capture employed the immunoSEQ multiplex PCR assay. Not all clones reach the TCRdb copy of this immuneACCESS table, which keeps in-frame sequences only. Checked studies attribute under half of the gap to unresolved V genes and leave the rest unexplained. The sample data list approximately 120,000 clones, and 81% of these were observed just once. Roughly 6.2% of the sample rests with the top ten. The sample's time point label is to be understood as: blood 2 weeks post-SBRT. The label giving this sample's treatment or condition can be read as: 15 Gy SBRT to primary tumor, nephrectomy 4 weeks later. The material sequenced was blood, taken from a patient whose treatment included radiotherapy and nephrectomy. These receptors were collected from a man aged 50 to 60 with renal cell carcinoma.

V and J are TRBV18 and TRBJ2-5; 8 nucleotides align to TRBD1. The CDR3 spans 14 residues. With 4 bases clipped from V and 5 bases from J, the junction kept 6 bases outside the gene matches. Germline V gene data show CDR1 as KGHSH and CDR2 as LQKENI. The CDR3 here is CASSRGQGGETQYF. The CDR3 DNA sequence: TGTGCCAGCTCACGAGGACAGGGTGGGGAGACCCAGTACTTC.

The rearrangement uses TRBV7-9 and TRBJ2-2, with 7 positions matching TRBD1. The V gene's germline CDR1 is SEHNR and CDR2 FQNEAQ (reference sequence). This CDR3 has 15 residues. The ends lost 8 bases at V and 3 bases at J; junction bases unmatched: 9. The CDR3 loop is CASGKNRGDTGELFF. CDR3 in DNA: TGTGCCAGCGGCAAAAACAGGGGAGACACCGGGGAGCTGTTTTTT.

This rearrangement joins TRBV30 to TRBJ2-2, with TRBD1 as a possible D gene (6 bases). V lost 3 bases, J lost 7 bases, and 9 bases lay in between. This CDR3 is 12 amino acids long. The germline V gene encodes CDR1 GTSNPN and CDR2 SVGIG (reference sequence). CDR3 nucleotide sequence: TGTGCCTGGAGCAGGGGAGTCGGGGAGCTGTTTTTT. Its translation is CAWSRGVGELFF.

The chain couples TRBV30 to TRBJ1-1, with a weak D call TRBD1 (5 bases). The germline CDR1 and CDR2 sequences are GTSNPN and SVGIG (reference sequence). This CDR3 has 16 amino acids. The V end lost 2 bases, the J end lost 2 bases, and 18 bases lay between the germline ends. In DNA form, the CDR3 reads TGTGCCTGGAGTCGTCAGGGACGGCCACCCAACACTGAAGCTTTCTTT. Translated: CAWSRQGRPPNTEAFF.

V and J are TRBV11-2 and TRBJ1-3, with 8 nucleotides matching TRBD1. CDR3 length: 17 residues. The V and J ends lost 3 bases and 0 bases, in that order; junction bases with no gene match: 7. CDR1 is SGHAT, CDR2 FQNNGV, per germline. CDR3: CASSFGTGAFSGNTIYF. In DNA form, the CDR3 reads TGTGCCAGCAGCTTTGGGACAGGAGCATTCTCTGGAAACACCATATATTTT. The whole variable domain, remainder taken from reference TRBV11-2 and TRBJ1-3, is EAGVAQSPRYKIIEKRQSVAFWCNPISGHATLYWYQQILGQGPKLLIQFQNNGVVDDSQLPKDRFSAERLKGVDSTLKIQPAKLEDSAVYLCASSFGTGAFSGNTIYFGEGSWLTVV.

The chain uses TRBV6-5 and TRBJ1-1; no firm D call. CDR3 size: 14 residues. V lost 5 bases to trimming and J lost 2 bases, with 12 bases between them. The V gene's germline CDR1 is MNHEY and CDR2 SVGAGI. The CDR3 DNA follows: TGTGCCAGCAGTGAGACCCTCCCCAACACTGAAGCTTTCTTT. This translates into CASSETLPNTEAFF.

This clone appeared a single time. V usage is TRBV6-4 and J usage is TRBJ1-2; weak D call: TRBD1 (5 bases). Germline V lookup: CDR1 MRHNA, CDR2 SNTAGT. The CDR3 length is 15 residues. V gave up 2 bases and J gave up 4 bases, with 14 bases separating them. CDR3 nucleotide sequence: TGTGCCAGCAGTGACCCGGAGGGAGGGGTCTATGGCTACACCTTC. It translates to CASSDPEGGVYGYTF.

The chain joins TRBV7-8 to TRBJ2-3, with 9 bases aligning to TRBD1. The CDR3 length is 13 residues. After removal of 10 bases from V and 5 bases from J, the junction contained 7 bases not matched to a gene. Germline V gene data show CDR1 as SGHVS and CDR2 as FQNEAQ. CDR3 region: CATYRGPGDTQYF. DNA for the CDR3: TGTGCCACCTACAGGGGGCCAGGAGATACGCAGTATTTT.

This clone appeared a single time. The chain joins TRBV13 to TRBJ2-5; D remains unclear. The germline V gene has CDR1 PRHDT and CDR2 FYEKMQ (reference sequence). There are 14 residues in the CDR3. V was clipped by 0 bases and J by 2 bases, with 7 bases between them. CDR3 amino acids: CASSLGAAQETQYF. The CDR3 DNA is TGTGCCAGCAGCTTAGGTGCGGCTCAAGAGACCCAGTACTTC.

The rearrangement links TRBV6-5 to TRBJ2-1, with 8 nucleotides matching TRBD2. With V trimmed by 1 base and J by 8 bases, 10 bases remained unmatched. This CDR3 contains 16 residues. Germline CDR1 and CDR2: MNHEY and SVGAGI. CDR3 sequence reads: CASSYLTSARNDEQFF. CDR3 sequence (DNA): TGTGCCAGCAGTTACTTGACTAGCGCTAGGAATGATGAGCAGTTCTTC.

In its sample, this clone was seen a few times. This chain links TRBV5-1 with TRBJ2-5; tentative D call: TRBD2 (6 bases). V lost 0 bases, J lost 1 base, and 16 bases lay in between. This CDR3 spans 17 amino acids. Looked up from germline, CDR1 is SGHRS and CDR2 is YFSETQ. The CDR3 DNA reads TGCGCCAGCAGCTTGGGCGGGGACGCACTCTTCCAAGAGACCCAGTACTTC. Protein product: CASSLGGDALFQETQYF.

The CDR3 region is CASRRQADSGNTIYF. DNA of the CDR3: TGTGCCAGCAGGCGACAGGCGGACTCTGGAAACACCATATATTTT. The V gene is TRBV6-5, the J gene TRBJ1-3, with TRBD1 as a possible D gene (6 bases). Between the trimmed V and J ends, which lost 6 bases and 0 bases, there was a span of 12 bases. This CDR3 region has 15 residues. The V gene's germline CDR1 is MNHEY and CDR2 SVGAGI.

J is TRBJ2-1 and V is TRBV28, with 9 bases that match TRBD1. The CDR3 runs 16 residues. The junction had 7 bases not matched to a gene; V was cut back by 6 bases and J by 1 base. From germline, CDR1 is MDHEN and CDR2 SYDVKM. CDR3 region: CASSFTGTGSYNEQFF. The CDR3, as DNA: TGTGCCAGCAGCTTTACCGGGACAGGGTCCTACAATGAGCAGTTCTTC.

This clone was observed many times. The V and J genes are TRBV5-4 and TRBJ1-2, with a tentative D call TRBD1 (5 bases). Per germline, CDR1 SGHNT and CDR2 YYREEE (reference sequence). The CDR3 consists of 15 residues. Trimming pared 4 bases from V and 6 bases from J, leaving 19 bases between. CDR3 in DNA: TGTGCCAGCAGCCGGGGCCCCGTGGGGAGGGATGGCTACACCTTC. Its translation is CASSRGPVGRDGYTF.

The rearrangement joins TRBV7-8 to TRBJ1-2; D not resolved. V was shortened by 6 bases and J by 5 bases, with 13 bases between the two germline ends. Germline V gene lookup returns CDR1 SGHVS and CDR2 FQNEAQ. The CDR3 loop spans 13 amino acids. For the CDR3, the DNA is TGTGCCAGCAGTCCAAAAGGGTGGTATGGCTACACCTTC. It yields the protein CASSPKGWYGYTF.

This chain connects TRBV30 to TRBJ2-1; the D is unclear. The CDR3 is 11 residues long. V lost 5 bases, J lost 4 bases, and 6 bases lay in between. In germline, CDR1 is GTSNPN, CDR2 SVGIG (reference sequence). CDR3 protein: CAWGEYNEQFF. The DNA for the CDR3 is TGTGCCTGGGGCGAGTACAATGAGCAGTTCTTC.

This clone has just one count. The chain carries TRBV5-5 and TRBJ2-2, with TRBD1 matching over 8 bases. The V gene end was trimmed by 4 bases and the J gene end by 2 bases; junction bases not matched to a gene: 7. Germline V gene lookup returns CDR1 SGHKS and CDR2 YYEKEE (reference sequence). This CDR3 contains 16 residues. The CDR3, as DNA: TGTGCCAGCAGCAGAGGACAGGGAATAAACACCGGGGAGCTGTTTTTT. Translating gives CASSRGQGINTGELFF.

The chain links TRBV7-9 to TRBJ2-3; TRBD1 is a possible D gene (6 bases). This CDR3 comprises 18 residues. The germline V gene encodes CDR1 SEHNR and CDR2 FQNEAQ (reference sequence). The ends were cut back, 1 base at V and 2 bases at J, with 19 bases in the middle. The CDR3 spells CASSLGGSSQGNTDTQYF. The CDR3 DNA follows: TGTGCCAGCAGCTTAGGTGGGAGCTCCCAGGGGAACACAGATACGCAGTATTTT.

The gene calls are TRBV9 and TRBJ2-1; 11 nucleotides agree with TRBD2. This CDR3 has 15 residues. Unmatched junction bases numbered 3, after V lost 3 bases and J lost 4 bases. Germline V gene data show CDR1 as SGDLS and CDR2 as YYNGEE. CDR3 loop: CASSATSGIYNEQFF. The CDR3 region has the DNA TGTGCCAGCAGCGCGACTAGCGGGATTTACAATGAGCAGTTCTTC.

CDR3 DNA: TGCGCCAGCAGCTTACTACAGGGGTTAGACGAGCAGTACTTC. Protein sequence: CASSLLQGLDEQYF. V is TRBV5-1 and J is TRBJ2-7, with 7 bases fitting TRBD1. This CDR3 region has 14 residues. The V and J ends lost 2 bases and 5 bases, in that order; junction bases with no gene match: 7. Germline CDR1 is SGHRS and CDR2 is YFSETQ. Supplemented by reference TRBV5-1 and TRBJ2-7, the full variable domain reads KAGVTQTPRYLIKTRGQQVTLSCSPISGHRSVSWYQQTPGQGLQFLFEYFSETQRNKGNFPGRFSGRQFSNSRSEMNVSTLELGDSALYLCASSLLQGLDEQYFGPGTRLTVT.

The rearrangement uses TRBV7-9 and TRBJ1-1; D is uncertain. Trimming left V 0 bases short and J 8 bases short, with 16 bases between. The CDR3 totals 15 residues. Per the germline V gene, CDR1 is SEHNR and CDR2 is FQNEAQ (reference sequence). CDR3 DNA sequence: TGTGCCAGCAGCTTAGCATTTTCGGGAGCTGAAGAAGCTTTCTTT. This codes for CASSLAFSGAEEAFF.

V usage is TRBV29-1 and J usage is TRBJ1-2; 7 nucleotides match TRBD1. The junction had 7 bases not matched to a gene; V was cut back by 7 bases and J by 2 bases. The CDR3 is 13 residues long. Looked up from germline, CDR1 is SQVTM and CDR2 is ANQGSEA. The CDR3 sequence: CSGGRGRNYGYTF. CDR3 sequence (DNA): TGCAGCGGAGGGAGGGGGCGGAACTATGGCTACACCTTC.

CDR3 sequence (DNA): TGTGCCAGCAGCCGCCTTGGTAGCGGGGAAGAGACCCAGTACTTC. Translated, it gives CASSRLGSGEETQYF. The chain is built from TRBV27 and TRBJ2-5; TRBD2 matches 8 bases. Germline values: CDR1 MNHEY, CDR2 SMNVEV (reference sequence). With 6 bases clipped from V and 3 bases from J, the junction kept 9 bases outside the gene matches. The CDR3 consists of 15 residues.

This clone has a single count. The chain links TRBV2 to TRBJ1-5, with no clear D. This CDR3 has 15 residues. The germline CDR1 and CDR2 sequences are SNHLY and FYNNEI. Trimming removed 1 base from V and 1 base from J, with 8 bases in between. The CDR3 bases are TGTGCCAGCAGTGAAGTTGGGCAGAGCAATCAGCCCCAGCATTTT. This encodes CASSEVGQSNQPQHF.

The chain recombines TRBV30 with TRBJ2-5; 11 bases agree with TRBD2. This CDR3 is built from 14 residues. V dropped 3 bases and J dropped 4; count of bases not matched to a gene: 4. Germline values: CDR1 GTSNPN, CDR2 SVGIG (reference sequence). CDR3 region: CAWRIAGGRETQYF. The CDR3 DNA sequence: TGTGCCTGGAGAATAGCGGGGGGGCGAGAGACCCAGTACTTC.

Regarding this clone: Other DNA sequences in this sample translate to the same CDR3. The chain combines TRBV2 with TRBJ1-1, with 7 bases that match TRBD1. Germline V CDR1 and CDR2: SNHLY, FYNNEI. The CDR3 has 14 amino acids. With 1 base clipped from V and 1 base from J, the junction kept 0 bases outside the gene matches. The CDR3 spells CASSEGQGNTEAFF. In DNA form, the CDR3 reads TGTGCCAGCAGTGAAGGACAGGGGAACACTGAAGCTTTCTTT.

The rearrangement links TRBV6-4 to TRBJ1-4; D is undetermined. There are 15 residues in the CDR3. V gave up 4 bases and J gave up 7 bases, with 16 bases separating them. Germline CDR1 reads MRHNA; CDR2 reads SNTAGT. The CDR3 DNA is TGTGCCAGCAGTGCCCAAGTGGGAGGAGGTGAAAAACTGTTTTTT. Amino acid sequence: CASSAQVGGGEKLFF.

V and J are TRBV5-1 and TRBJ2-1; 8 bases align to TRBD2. Germline values: CDR1 SGHRS, CDR2 YFSETQ. With 4 bases clipped from V and 4 bases from J, the junction kept 7 bases outside the gene matches. The CDR3 is made up of 15 amino acids. The CDR3 loop is CASSANSGAYNEQFF. CDR3 DNA sequence: TGCGCCAGCAGCGCAAATAGCGGGGCTTACAATGAGCAGTTCTTC.

This chain connects TRBV5-1 to TRBJ1-3; 7 positions match TRBD1. Germline assignment: CDR1 SGHRS and CDR2 YFSETQ. CDR3 length equals 16 residues. After removal of 7 bases from V and 2 bases from J, the junction contained 12 bases not matched to a gene. The CDR3 DNA is TGCGCCAGCTCGGATTCCGGGACAGATACTGGAAACACCATATATTTT. It encodes CASSDSGTDTGNTIYF. The variable domain in full, with the rest retrieved from reference TRBV5-1 and TRBJ1-3, is KAGVTQTPRYLIKTRGQQVTLSCSPISGHRSVSWYQQTPGQGLQFLFEYFSETQRNKGNFPGRFSGRQFSNSRSEMNVSTLELGDSALYLCASSDSGTDTGNTIYFGEGSWLTVV.

This rearrangement joins TRBV7-2 to TRBJ2-2, with 7 bases aligning to TRBD1. Germline V gives CDR1 SGHTA, CDR2 FQGNSA. The length of the CDR3 is 15 residues. The J segment lost 6 bases and the V segment lost 2 bases, leaving 6 bases of the junction unmatched. CDR3 DNA sequence: TGTGCCAGCAGCTTAAATCACAGGGGAGCCGGGGAGCTGTTTTTT. This sequence encodes CASSLNHRGAGELFF. Complete variable domain (other parts from reference TRBV7-2 and TRBJ2-2): GAGVSQSPSNKVTEKGKDVELRCDPISGHTALYWYRQSLGQGLEFLIYFQGNSAPDKSGLPSDRFSAERTGGSVSTLTIQRTQQEDSAVYLCASSLNHRGAGELFFGEGSRLTVL.